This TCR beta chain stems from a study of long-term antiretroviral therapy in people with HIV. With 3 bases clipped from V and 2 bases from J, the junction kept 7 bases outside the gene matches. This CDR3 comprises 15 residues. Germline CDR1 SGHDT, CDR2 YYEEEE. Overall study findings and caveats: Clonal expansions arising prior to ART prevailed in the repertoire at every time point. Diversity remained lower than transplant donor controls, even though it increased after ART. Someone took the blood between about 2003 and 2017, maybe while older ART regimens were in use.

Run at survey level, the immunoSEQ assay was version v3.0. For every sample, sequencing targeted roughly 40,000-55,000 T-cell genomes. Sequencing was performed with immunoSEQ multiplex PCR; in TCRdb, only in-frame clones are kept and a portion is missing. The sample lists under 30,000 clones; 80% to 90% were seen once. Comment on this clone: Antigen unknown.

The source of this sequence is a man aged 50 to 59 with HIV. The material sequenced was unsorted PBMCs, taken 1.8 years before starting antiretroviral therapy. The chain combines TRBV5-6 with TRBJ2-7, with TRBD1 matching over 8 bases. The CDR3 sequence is CASSWGTGHPYEQYF. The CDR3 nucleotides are TGTGCCAGCAGCTGGGGGACAGGTCACCCCTACGAGCAGTACTTC.